This TCR beta chain derives from a study of blood T cell repertoires in COVID-19 (TCRdb year 2020). The study in broad terms: The collaborator samples originated in the United States, Italy and Spain and spanned the acute and convalescent phases of COVID-19. The dataset comprised deeply sampled blood TCRbeta repertoires from subjects exposed to, actively infected with, or recovered from COVID-19. HLA class I and class II types, where available, came from metadata supplied by the sample provider rather than from assay-based typing. The material from the prospective study consisted of cDNA or gDNA derived from T cells, B-cell-depleted T cells, or PBMCs. A freely available public database, intended as a resource for researchers studying the immune response to SARS-CoV-2, is where the repertoires were released. The sample metadata nearly always contained a de-identified subject ID, COVID-19 status, age in years and sex. The samples were drawn from the first 160 participants of the ongoing ImmuneRACE study and from over a thousand subjects provided by 6 global collaborators.

The immunoSEQ Assay, a bias-controlled multiplex PCR, was used to amplify TCRbeta CDR3 regions from genomic DNA. Under the source paper's analysis protocol: Nucleated cell counts per sample were estimated from amplification of reference gene primers within the assay. To quantify the absolute abundance of each unique TCRbeta CDR3 rearrangement, sequence reads were collapsed and filtered. For each sample, productive Simpson clonality was calculated by taking the square root of Simpson's diversity index across productive rearrangements. Here the immuneACCESS table is served through TCRdb, limited to in-frame sequences with V and J called. Missing clones are a known gap in these copies; in checked studies unresolved V genes cover under half, and the rest lacks a known reason. D and trimming come from the DNA, and the V and J calls and clone size come from that table. The sample yields 150,000 to 200,000 clones; 70% to 90% were counted once. The biggest ten clones account for more than 5% of the sample.

General findings and caveats noted by the study authors: The quantity of clinical and demographic metadata differed by source and by participant and was supplied without curation.

The CDR3 has 13 amino acids, counting the end cysteine and phenylalanine. Kept here is only the CDR3 DNA, which spans 39 bases and is read in frame from base 1. Here V drops 6 bases and J drops 4 bases, and the junction holds 5 bases not matched to any gene. CDR1 and CDR2 were assigned from the germline V gene as SQVTM and ANQGSEA. A remark on this clone: What this receptor recognizes is not known. No much larger clonotype is one base removed from it; base qualities were not supplied.

Each collaborating institution followed its own protocols to collect whole blood in K2EDTA tubes. For TCRbeta analysis, collaborators shipped samples as frozen whole blood, isolated PBMCs, or DNA extracted from either of those sample types. What was sequenced was peripheral blood. Rearrangement joined TRBV29-1 to TRBJ1-1, and 10 junctional nucleotides match TRBD1. The sequence derives from a human donor in a cohort sampled during active COVID-19. The sequence in DNA is TGCAGCGTGCGACAGGGGGCGAGCACTGAAGCTTTCTTT. This gives the protein CSVRQGASTEAFF.